This TCR beta chain originates from a study of cytomegalovirus exposure and HLA in healthy donors. This PCR relied on a set of 60 Vbeta primers and 13 Jbeta primers. Some clones are missing from TCRdb's copy, which holds only in-frame ones; the method was immunoSEQ multiplex PCR. Of 110,000 to 150,000 clones in the sample, about 85% were seen once. The specimen sequenced was PBMCs. The receptor comes from a boy aged 2-9 years in good health and CMV-seronegative.

The CDR3 nucleotides are TGTGCCAGCAGCCTTAAACAGGGGCTCTCTGGAAACACCATATATTTT. Translated: CASSLKQGLSGNTIYF. The rearrangement links TRBV11-2 to TRBJ1-3, with 7 bases matching TRBD1. Trimming took 5 bases from V and 0 from J; bases not matched to a gene: 7. The CDR3 is 16 residues long. CDR1 is SGHAT and CDR2 is FQNNGV in the germline V gene.